The rows below give T cell receptor beta chains drawn from one sample of a study of spatial heterogeneity in lung cancer. TCRdb re-called the 5' RACE reads with MiXCR, one entry per CDR3 protein. Of 50,000 to 65,000 distinct CDR3 sequences in the sample, under 7.5% are singletons; the top ten hold approximately 2.9%. The source was PBMCs, collected at surgery. All receptors come from a female donor with early-stage non-small cell lung cancer. CDR3s include the opening cysteine and the closing phenylalanine or tryptophan. A D gene is named only where the DNA matches it firmly. Rows give clone size only sometimes, using once, few, many, or a class for an expanded clone.

>TRBJ2-3|TRBD2|TRBV20-1|.
CSAKGLSGGPTDTQYF
TGCAGTGCTAAGGGTCTAAGCGGGGGCCCCACAGATACGCAGTATTTT
>TRBJ2-1|.|TRBV5-1|many
CASSPLLPGLEQFF
TGCGCCAGCAGCCCCCTTTTACCGGGACTCGAGCAGTTCTTC
>TRBJ1-4|.|TRBV2|few
CAGQGGTEKLFF
TGTGCCGGACAAGGTGGTACGGAAAAACTGTTTTTT
>TRBJ2-2|.|TRBV11-2|many
CASSSPAAGWSGNTGELFF
TGTGCCAGCAGCTCCCCCGCGGCGGGGTGGAGTGGGAACACCGGGGAGCTGTTTTTT
>TRBJ1-2|.|TRBV20-1|few
CSARRGGYTF
TGCAGTGCCCGTAGGGGTGGCTACACCTTC
>TRBJ2-3|.|TRBV7-9|many
CASTLTDTQYF
TGTGCCAGCACCCTAACAGATACGCAGTATTTT
>TRBJ1-2|TRBD1|TRBV6-5|.
CASSPQGQGYGYTF
TGTGCCAGCAGTCCCCAGGGACAGGGCTATGGCTACACCTTC
>TRBJ1-2|.|TRBV28|.
CASSPGGENYGYTF
TGTGCCAGCAGTCCCGGGGGCGAGAACTATGGCTACACCTTC
>TRBJ2-1|.|TRBV20-1|many
CSAETGTYNEQFF
TGCAGTGCTGAGACAGGGACTTACAATGAGCAGTTCTTC
>TRBJ2-7|TRBD1|TRBV11-2|many
CASSSNRGRRGEQYF
TGTGCCAGCAGCTCCAACAGGGGGAGGCGTGGCGAGCAGTACTTC